Below are 16 T cell receptor beta chains sequenced from a single sample in a study of radiotherapy plus CTLA-4 blockade in lung cancer. Libraries were prepared by immunoSEQ multiplex PCR; TCRdb keeps only in-frame clonotypes and omits some of them. The table lists 45,000 to 60,000 clones, 60% to 80% of them singletons. The sequencing used peripheral blood, collected from a patient treated with radiotherapy plus ipilimumab. These receptors were obtained from a human donor with non-small cell lung cancer whose response to radiotherapy plus ipilimumab could not be evaluated.

V is TRBV4-2 and J is TRBJ2-7, with a weak D call TRBD2 (6 bases). This CDR3 has 16 residues. Germline lookup yields CDR1 LGHNA and CDR2 YNFKEQ. The V end was cut by 0 bases, the J end by 3 bases, with 15 bases between. In nucleotides, the CDR3 is TGTGCCAGCAGCCAAGATCCCCAGGGAGGAGACTACGAGCAGTACTTC. Protein: CASSQDPQGGDYEQYF.

This chain joins TRBV7-2 and TRBJ2-1; 10 nucleotides match TRBD2. The germline gives CDR1 SGHTA, CDR2 FQGNSA. With V trimmed by 5 bases and J by 5 bases, 3 bases remained unmatched. The CDR3 is made up of 14 amino acids. CDR3 nucleotide sequence: TGTGCCAGCAGCCGGGGACTAGCGAACAATGAGCAGTTCTTC. This gives the protein CASSRGLANNEQFF. The complete variable domain, with remaining parts taken from reference TRBV7-2 and TRBJ2-1, reads GAGVSQSPSNKVTEKGKDVELRCDPISGHTALYWYRQSLGQGLEFLIYFQGNSAPDKSGLPSDRFSAERTGGSVSTLTIQRTQQEDSAVYLCASSRGLANNEQFFGPGTRLTVL.

This sequence joins TRBV4-2 and TRBJ2-3; D unclear. Trimming stripped 4 bases from V and 6 bases from J, with 11 bases between. In germline, CDR1 is LGHNA, CDR2 YNFKEQ. This CDR3 is 13 amino acids long. Here the CDR3 DNA reads TGTGCCAGCAGCCCCCTGTCGGTGGATACGCAGTATTTT. Translated: CASSPLSVDTQYF.

V gene TRBV7-2 combines with J gene TRBJ1-2; perhaps TRBD1 as D (6 bases). V lost 2 bases and J lost 0, with 10 bases in between. The CDR3 extends over 15 amino acids. The germline CDR1 and CDR2 sequences are SGHTA and FQGNSA. For the CDR3, the DNA is TGTGCCAGCAGCTTAAACAGGGAACCTAACTATGGCTACACCTTC. Amino acids: CASSLNREPNYGYTF. The whole variable domain, filled in from reference TRBV7-2 and TRBJ1-2, reads GAGVSQSPSNKVTEKGKDVELRCDPISGHTALYWYRQSLGQGLEFLIYFQGNSAPDKSGLPSDRFSAERTGGSVSTLTIQRTQQEDSAVYLCASSLNREPNYGYTFGSGTRLTVV.

The chain carries TRBV7-8 and TRBJ2-7; tentative D call: TRBD1 (6 bases). The CDR3 has 15 amino acids. Germline V gene data show CDR1 as SGHVS and CDR2 as FQNEAQ. The V end was cut by 5 bases, the J end by 3 bases, with 17 bases between. CDR3 region: CASSKLAGADYEQYF. The CDR3, as DNA: TGTGCCAGCAGCAAATTAGCAGGGGCAGACTACGAGCAGTACTTC.

The rearrangement joins TRBV4-3 to TRBJ2-5, with D perhaps TRBD1 (6 bases). Trimming stripped 0 bases from V and 7 bases from J, with 15 bases between. Per the germline V gene, CDR1 is LGHNA and CDR2 is YSLEER. The CDR3 is 15 residues long. CDR3 sequence: CASSQESFVGGTQYF. The DNA for the CDR3 is TGCGCCAGCAGCCAAGAATCGTTTGTAGGGGGGACCCAGTACTTC.

The V call is TRBV7-6, the J call TRBJ1-1, with 8 positions matching TRBD1. The V gene's germline CDR1 is SGHVS and CDR2 FNYEAQ. The CDR3 loop spans 15 amino acids. Trimming cost V 5 bases and J 4 bases; bases outside gene matches: 9. CDR3 region: CASSTVDRAGTEAFF. CDR3 nucleotide sequence: TGTGCCAGCAGCACCGTGGACAGGGCGGGCACTGAAGCTTTCTTT.

V usage is TRBV28 and J usage is TRBJ2-7, with 12 bases matching TRBD2. The CDR3 runs to 18 residues. Germline V CDR1 and CDR2: MDHEN, SYDVKM. After removal of 5 bases from V and 3 bases from J, the junction contained 14 bases not matched to a gene. CDR3: CASSPLWLAGGVGYEQYF. CDR3 in DNA: TGTGCCAGCAGTCCCCTTTGGCTAGCGGGAGGGGTCGGCTACGAGCAGTACTTC.

CDR3 in amino acids: CASSPGSGQETQYF. The CDR3 bases are TGTGCCAGCTCTCCGGGGAGCGGCCAAGAGACCCAGTACTTC. The rearrangement uses TRBV18 and TRBJ2-5; D possibly corresponds to TRBD2 (5 bases). This CDR3 has 14 residues. The V end lost 6 bases, the J end lost 1 base, and 12 bases lay between the germline ends. Germline values: CDR1 KGHSH, CDR2 LQKENI.

The chain recombines TRBV6-1 with TRBJ2-7; 8 bases match TRBD1. The CDR3 has 14 residues. Germline CDR1 is MNHNS and CDR2 is SASEGT. The trim removed 9 bases at V and 2 bases at J, leaving 9 bases unmatched. CDR3 protein: CASSFRDRTYEQYF. The CDR3 DNA reads TGTGCCAGTTCCTTCCGGGACAGGACCTACGAGCAGTACTTC.

This chain joins TRBV4-3 and TRBJ1-1, with D tentatively TRBD1 (5 bases). The CDR3 totals 15 residues. Trimming removed 4 bases at V and 4 bases at J, with 16 bases between. Germline V gives CDR1 LGHNA, CDR2 YSLEER. CDR3 sequence: CASSPGGEGSTEAFF. CDR3 in DNA: TGCGCCAGCAGCCCCGGGGGGGAGGGGTCCACTGAAGCTTTCTTT.

The chain carries TRBV1 and TRBJ2-7; TRBD2 reflects the table's D call only, with no check against the DNA. TRBV1 has pseudogene status. The CDR3 totals 14 residues. The CDR3 sequence is CTSSQDGGRGEQYF. For the CDR3, the DNA is TGCACCAGCAGCCAAGATGGCGGACGAGGGGAGCAGTACTTC.

This clone has just a few counts. At the DNA level, this CDR3 is encoded by other sequences in the same sample as well. The rearrangement uses TRBV7-3 and TRBJ2-5; no clear D gene. CDR1 and CDR2 (germline): SGHTA, FQGTGA. With 5 bases removed from V and 4 bases from J, the gap between germline ends came to 11 bases. CDR3 length equals 13 residues. This CDR3 reads CASSPGSGETQYF. The CDR3 DNA is TGTGCCAGCAGCCCCGGATCAGGAGAGACCCAGTACTTC. Drawing the rest from reference TRBV7-3 and TRBJ2-5, the complete variable domain is GAGVSQTPSNKVTEKGKYVELRCDPISGHTALYWYRQSLGQGPEFLIYFQGTGAADDSGLPNDRFFAVRPEGSVSTLKIQRTERGDSAVYLCASSPGSGETQYFGPGTRLLVL.

In its sample, this clone was seen once. The chain uses TRBV5-1 and TRBJ2-1; 10 bases are shared with TRBD1. The germline V gene has CDR1 SGHRS and CDR2 YFSETQ. V shed 6 bases and J 6 bases; nucleotides not matched to a gene: 9. CDR3 length equals 15 residues. The CDR3 loop reads CASIFGQGEGNEQFF. CDR3 DNA: TGCGCCAGCATTTTCGGACAGGGGGAGGGCAATGAGCAGTTCTTC.

The V gene is TRBV4-2, the J gene TRBJ1-2; a possible D gene is TRBD1 (6 bases). The CDR3 is 12 residues long. V was shortened by 7 bases and J by 6 bases, with 12 bases between the two germline ends. Germline lookup yields CDR1 LGHNA and CDR2 YNFKEQ. CDR3 nucleotide sequence: TGTGCCAGCACGAGAGGGGGGGATGGCTACACCTTC. This sequence encodes CASTRGGDGYTF.

The J gene is TRBJ2-7, the V gene TRBV14; D possibly corresponds to TRBD2 (6 bases). This CDR3 is built from 14 residues. The V gene lost 3 bases and the J gene lost 1 base, with 10 bases spanning the gap. Germline V lookup: CDR1 SGHDN, CDR2 FVKESK. The CDR3 DNA follows: TGTGCCAGCAGCCAGGCGGGACGGTCCTACGAGCAGTACTTC. It specifies CASSQAGRSYEQYF.